This TCR beta chain was identified during a study of cytomegalovirus exposure and HLA in healthy donors. Unrecorded for this donor was the CMV serostatus. Points from the study as a whole: Many donors shared some public TCRs, even though most TCR sequences were rare. Productive rates of about 87% or about 30% were seen for most TCR beta V segments in an earlier analysis. Most of the CMV-associated TCR beta chains (in a later analysis) appeared to be HLA-restricted.

With respect to this clone: Its antigen is unknown.

The PCR made use of 60 Vbeta and 13 Jbeta primers. The method was immunoSEQ multiplex PCR; TCRdb's version includes in-frame clones alone and lacks a portion of them. The table has 54,000 or so clones, roughly 53% seen once. The germline V gene has CDR1 MGHRA and CDR2 YSYEKL. The CDR3 spans 15 residues. Trimming took 4 bases from V and 7 from J; bases not matched to a gene: 9. The sample taken for sequencing was PBMCs. The sequence came from a human donor in good health. The chain employs TRBV4-1 and TRBJ1-2; 10 nucleotides agree with TRBD1. The CDR3 loop is CASSLPGQGKCGYTF. The DNA for the CDR3 is TGCGCCAGCAGCCTCCCGGGACAGGGGAAGTGTGGCTACACCTTC.